Sequencing of this TCR beta chain was carried out in a study of OX40 agonist ivuxolimab in advanced cancers. In the study overall: The mean age was roughly 60 years, ranging from roughly 23 to 80, with around four fifths of participants male.

The table came from immunoSEQ multiplex PCR; TCRdb's copy has only in-frame clones and leaves some out. The sample lists some 70,000 clones; about 90% were seen once. The source material was CD4+ or CD8+ T cells sorted from blood, sampled in a trial of the OX40 agonist ivuxolimab. This clonotype was sampled from an adult with an advanced solid tumor such as melanoma, head and neck, liver or kidney cancer.

CDR3 residues: CASGPGQGAVQYF. The CDR3 DNA reads as TGTGCCAGCGGACCGGGACAGGGGGCAGTGCAGTACTTC. The chain links TRBV19 to TRBJ2-7; TRBD1 aligns across 12 bases. V trimming: 9 bases; J trimming: 9 bases; junction bases outside the gene matches: 9. The CDR3 sequence is 13 residues long. Germline V CDR1 and CDR2: LNHDA, SQIVND (reference sequence).